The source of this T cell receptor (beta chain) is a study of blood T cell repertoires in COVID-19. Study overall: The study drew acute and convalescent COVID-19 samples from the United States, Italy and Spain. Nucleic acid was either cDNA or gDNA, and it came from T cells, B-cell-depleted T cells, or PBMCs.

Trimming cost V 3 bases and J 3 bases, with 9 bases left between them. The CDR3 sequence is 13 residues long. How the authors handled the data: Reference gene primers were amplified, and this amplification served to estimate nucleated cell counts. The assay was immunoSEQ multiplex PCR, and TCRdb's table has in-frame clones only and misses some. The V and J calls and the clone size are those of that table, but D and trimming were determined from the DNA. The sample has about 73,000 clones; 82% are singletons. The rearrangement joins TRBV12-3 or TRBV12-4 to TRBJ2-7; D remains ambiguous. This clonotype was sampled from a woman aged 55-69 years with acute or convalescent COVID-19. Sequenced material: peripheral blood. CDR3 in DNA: TGTGCCAGCAGTTTTTCTATCGTCTACGAGCAGTACTTC. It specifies CASSFSIVYEQYF.